Included here is one TCR beta chain sequence, with context. This record belongs to a study of T cell changes during pregnancy in multiple sclerosis. Germline CDR1 and CDR2: SGHTA and FQGTGA. V was pared by 3 bases and J by 7 bases, with 9 bases of the junction left unmatched. This CDR3 spans 16 amino acids. The data were produced by immunoSEQ multiplex PCR, yet TCRdb's version contains in-frame clones alone and is incomplete. Here the sample spans some 69,000 clones, 90% to 95% being singletons. The chain carries TRBV7-3 and TRBJ2-3; 11 bases match TRBD2. Sequencing was performed on peripheral blood, taken in the second trimester of pregnancy. This TCR was sampled from a female donor in good health, enrolled as a control in a pregnancy study. In DNA form, the CDR3 reads TGTGCCAGCAGCTTGATGGCTAGCGGGGGGTGGAATACGCAGTATTTT. This gives the protein CASSLMASGGWNTQYF.